These T cell receptor beta chains were read from a single sample in a study of identical twins. Each CDR3 protein is one row after TCRdb ran MiXCR on the 5' RACE reads. The table lists roughly 250,000 distinct CDR3 sequences, roughly 13% of them singletons. The sequenced sample consisted of memory (CD45RO+) T cells sorted from blood. Source of these receptors: a woman younger than 30 in good health. CDR3s include the opening cysteine and the closing phenylalanine or tryptophan. D genes are given only for firm matches. Clone size is given for some rows only: seen once, a few or many times, or a class if the clone is expanded.

V gene,clone size,J gene,D gene,CDR3 protein,CDR3 DNA
TRBV6-1,few,TRBJ2-5,.,CASSPPGLETQYF,TGTGCCAGCAGTCCCCCAGGACTTGAGACCCAGTACTTC
TRBV12-3/TRBV12-4,.,TRBJ2-2,TRBD2,CASSSGTRATGELFF,TGTGCCAGCAGTTCCGGGACTAGGGCGACCGGGGAGCTGTTTTTT
TRBV6-1,many,TRBJ2-1,TRBD2,CASSELAGGPNEQFF,TGTGCCAGCAGTGAACTAGCGGGGGGGCCCAATGAGCAGTTCTTC
TRBV28,.,TRBJ1-1,.,CASTSSTEAFF,TGTGCCAGCACATCGAGCACTGAAGCTTTCTTT
TRBV12-5,few,TRBJ1-1,.,CASGFEGVNTEAFF,TGTGCTAGTGGTTTCGAGGGCGTGAACACTGAAGCTTTCTTT
TRBV3-1,few,TRBJ2-4,TRBD2,CASSPQLAGTKNIQYF,TGTGCCAGCAGCCCCCAGCTAGCGGGGACCAAAAACATTCAGTACTTC
TRBV7-9,.,TRBJ2-7,.,CASSIQGRNEQYF,TGTGCCAGCAGCATACAGGGCCGCAACGAGCAGTACTTC
TRBV6-1,.,TRBJ2-3,TRBD2,CASGSPGGSRGDTQYF,TGTGCCAGCGGATCACCCGGCGGGAGTCGTGGTGATACGCAGTATTTT
TRBV7-7,.,TRBJ2-5,.,CASSLVVGRRETQYF,TGTGCCAGCAGCTTAGTAGTAGGGAGGCGGGAGACCCAGTACTTC
TRBV7-8,.,TRBJ2-7,TRBD2,CASSLTPLAGTYEQYF,TGTGCCAGCAGCTTAACCCCACTAGCGGGGACCTACGAGCAGTACTTC
TRBV25-1,.,TRBJ1-1,.,CASRDVVTNTEAFF,TGTGCCAGCAGGGATGTAGTTACGAACACTGAAGCTTTCTTT
TRBV12-3/TRBV12-4,.,TRBJ2-7,TRBD1,CASTRDRGRNEQYF,TGTGCCAGCACCCGGGACAGGGGAAGAAACGAGCAGTACTTC
TRBV7-8,.,TRBJ2-3,.,CASSPSGPDTQYF,TGTGCCAGCAGCCCAAGCGGACCTGATACGCAGTATTTT
TRBV7-7,few,TRBJ2-3,TRBD2,CASSGGVERTQYF,TGTGCCAGCAGCGGGGGGGTTGAGAGAACGCAGTATTTT
TRBV5-1,.,TRBJ2-2,.,CASSATRGDDGELFF,TGCGCCAGCAGCGCCACCAGGGGAGACGACGGGGAGCTGTTTTTT
TRBV20-1,.,TRBJ2-1,TRBD2,CSARDPSGRALPIDEQFF,TGCAGTGCTAGAGATCCTAGCGGGAGGGCCCTCCCGATTGATGAGCAGTTCTTC
TRBV3-1,few,TRBJ1-2,.,CASSRDYGYTF,TGTGCCAGCAGCCGGGATTATGGCTACACCTTC
TRBV12-3/TRBV12-4,many,TRBJ2-2,.,CASSPYPKNTGELFF,TGTGCCAGCTCCCCCTACCCTAAGAACACCGGGGAGCTGTTTTTT
TRBV5-1,many,TRBJ2-3,.,CASSLVPTDTQYF,TGCGCCAGCAGCTTGGTTCCGACAGATACGCAGTATTTT
TRBV5-1,.,TRBJ1-3,.,CASSLGVANTIYF,TGCGCCAGCAGCTTGGGAGTAGCAAACACCATATATTTT
TRBV24-1,few,TRBJ2-2,.,CATSDSRDTGELFF,TGTGCCACCAGTGATTCGCGGGACACCGGGGAGCTGTTTTTT
TRBV30,.,TRBJ2-6,.,CAWSGLSSGANVLTF,TGTGCCTGGAGTGGACTAAGCTCTGGGGCCAACGTCCTGACTTTC
TRBV7-2,.,TRBJ1-2,.,CASSLQNLYGYTF,TGTGCCAGCAGCTTACAAAATCTCTATGGCTACACCTTC
TRBV3-1,.,TRBJ2-7,TRBD2,CASSQSAGAVYEQYF,TGTGCCAGCAGCCAATCAGCGGGGGCCGTCTACGAGCAGTACTTC
TRBV7-9,.,TRBJ1-1,TRBD1,CASSRLTGREAFF,TGTGCCAGCAGCCGACTGACAGGGCGTGAAGCTTTCTTT
TRBV19,few,TRBJ1-6,.,CASSGERMSSYNSPLHF,TGTGCCAGTAGTGGGGAGAGGATGAGCTCCTATAATTCACCCCTCCACTTT
TRBV28,.,TRBJ2-5,.,CASSWGVAQETQYF,TGTGCCAGCTCTTGGGGGGTAGCACAAGAGACCCAGTACTTC
TRBV20-1,.,TRBJ2-7,TRBD2,CSAVGGASSYEQYF,TGCAGTGCTGTGGGAGGGGCCTCATCCTACGAGCAGTACTTC
TRBV3-1,many,TRBJ1-5,.,CASSQSYSNQPQHF,TGTGCCAGCAGCCAGAGTTATAGCAATCAGCCCCAGCATTTT
TRBV20-1,.,TRBJ1-1,.,CSARDGQRMNTEAFF,TGCAGTGCTAGAGACGGACAGAGAATGAACACTGAAGCTTTCTTT
TRBV5-1,.,TRBJ2-5,.,CASSLEGKETQYF,TGCGCCAGCAGCTTGGAGGGGAAAGAGACCCAGTACTTC
TRBV7-9,few,TRBJ1-5,.,CASSFHTGSQPQHF,TGTGCCAGCAGCTTTCATACAGGGTCTCAGCCCCAGCATTTT
TRBV5-1,many,TRBJ2-3,TRBD2,CASSRGGTRDTQYF,TGCGCCAGCAGCCGCGGGGGAACGAGAGATACGCAGTATTTT
TRBV5-1,many,TRBJ2-5,.,CASSLLEETQYF,TGCGCCAGCAGCTTACTGGAAGAGACCCAGTACTTC
TRBV12-3/TRBV12-4,.,TRBJ1-2,.,CASSPLGVTSNYGYTF,TGTGCCAGCAGCCCCCTTGGTGTGACAAGCAACTATGGCTACACCTTC
TRBV7-3,many,TRBJ2-1,TRBD2,CASSLGSGGSNEQFF,TGTGCCAGCAGCTTAGGTAGCGGGGGGTCCAATGAGCAGTTCTTC
TRBV7-9,many,TRBJ1-5,.,CASSIGVNQPQHF,TGTGCCAGCAGCATTGGAGTAAATCAGCCCCAGCATTTT
TRBV6-5,many,TRBJ2-3,.,CASSYTSRYTDTQYF,TGTGCCAGCAGTTACACCTCACGGTACACAGATACGCAGTATTTT
TRBV12-3/TRBV12-4,many,TRBJ1-3,.,CASSVQSGNTIYF,TGTGCCAGCAGTGTTCAATCTGGAAACACCATATATTTT
TRBV5-1,.,TRBJ2-1,.,CASSRLGQEQFF,TGCGCCAGCAGCCGATTAGGACAGGAGCAGTTCTTC
TRBV12-3/TRBV12-4,.,TRBJ2-2,.,CASRKAASNTGELFF,TGTGCCAGTCGGAAAGCGGCATCGAACACCGGGGAGCTGTTTTTT
TRBV6-1,.,TRBJ2-1,TRBD2,CASSGRLAGGNEQFF,TGTGCCAGCAGTGGGAGACTAGCGGGGGGCAATGAGCAGTTCTTC
TRBV5-1,few,TRBJ1-2,.,CASSLEYGYGYTF,TGCGCCAGCAGCTTGGAATACGGGTATGGCTACACCTTC
TRBV7-2,many,TRBJ2-1,.,CASSSRELVRNEQFF,TGTGCCAGCAGCTCCCGGGAGTTGGTTCGCAATGAGCAGTTCTTC
TRBV7-9,few,TRBJ1-6,.,CASSSMGGTPLHF,TGTGCCAGCAGCTCAATGGGGGGGACACCCCTCCACTTT
TRBV30,few,TRBJ1-1,.,CAFFLGTEAFF,TGTGCCTTTTTTTTGGGTACTGAAGCTTTCTTT
TRBV20-1,.,TRBJ2-7,.,CSASSRPYEQYF,TGCAGTGCTAGTTCGAGGCCCTACGAGCAGTACTTC
TRBV12-3/TRBV12-4,.,TRBJ2-1,TRBD2,CASSFSGRSNEQFF,TGTGCCAGCAGTTTTAGCGGGAGAAGTAATGAGCAGTTCTTC
TRBV12-3/TRBV12-4,.,TRBJ1-6,.,CASSSATTPSSPLHF,TGTGCCAGCAGTTCCGCAACGACCCCTAGTTCACCCCTCCACTTT
TRBV5-4,many,TRBJ1-3,TRBD1,CASSPQGASTIYF,TGTGCCAGCAGCCCACAGGGGGCAAGCACCATATATTTT
TRBV11-3,.,TRBJ2-3,.,CASSLGDFSTDTQYF,TGTGCCAGCAGCTTAGGGGATTTTAGCACAGATACGCAGTATTTT
TRBV7-3,few,TRBJ2-7,.,CASSASGTAVYEQYF,TGTGCCAGCAGCGCCTCCGGGACGGCTGTCTACGAGCAGTACTTC
TRBV20-1,few,TRBJ2-3,.,CSARQVAGRTDTQYF,TGCAGTGCTAGACAGGTTGCGGGACGCACAGATACGCAGTATTTT
TRBV7-7,many,TRBJ2-1,.,CASSSGRDNEQFF,TGTGCTAGCAGCTCGGGCCGGGACAATGAGCAGTTCTTC
TRBV27,many,TRBJ2-7,.,CASSRHFSYEQYF,TGTGCCAGCAGCCGACACTTCTCCTACGAGCAGTACTTC